The 30 T cell receptor beta chains below all came from one sample that was sequenced in a study of spatial heterogeneity in lung cancer. Regarding the study as a whole: Within tumors, counts of expanded alpha and beta TCRs tracked tumor mutation counts.

Each CDR3 protein is one row after TCRdb ran MiXCR on the 5' RACE reads. This table has over 5,500 distinct CDR3 sequences, 13% to 15% appearing once. For these TCRs, the target antigens are not known. The time point here: sample taken at primary tumor resection. Sequences were derived from lung tumor tissue, sampled at surgery. These receptors came from a male donor with early-stage non-small cell lung cancer.

This clonotype rates as medium-sized. This chain links TRBV2 with TRBJ2-1; TRBD2 matches at 9 bases. The junction had 4 bases not matched to a gene; V was cut back by 5 bases and J by 2 bases. The CDR3 has 15 amino acids. CDR1 SNHLY and CDR2 FYNNEI come from the germline V gene. The CDR3 reads CASSRLAETYNEQFF. In DNA, the CDR3 is TGTGCCAGCAGTAGACTAGCGGAAACCTACAATGAGCAGTTCTTC.

This clonotype is medium-sized in the sample. Here the CDR3 DNA reads TGTGCCAGCAGTTACCAAGACCAAGAGACCCAGTACTTC. This gives the protein CASSYQDQETQYF. The chain joins TRBV6-2 or TRBV6-3 to TRBJ2-5; D ambiguous. V lost 2 bases, J lost 0 bases, and 4 bases lay in between. CDR1 is MNHEY, CDR2 SVGEGT, per germline. The CDR3 is 13 residues long.

This clonotype has at least ten counts. The chain uses TRBV7-3 and TRBJ2-3; no firm D call. Germline assignment: CDR1 SGHTA and CDR2 FQGTGA. The CDR3 totals 15 residues. V lost 1 base and J lost 3, with 11 bases in between. The CDR3 sequence: CASSLNQKGTDTQYF. As DNA, the CDR3 is TGTGCCAGCAGCTTAAACCAAAAGGGTACAGATACGCAGTATTTT.

By proportion, this clonotype is medium-sized. This chain joins TRBV3-1 and TRBJ2-1; 8 nucleotides agree with TRBD2. The trim removed 1 base at V and 4 bases at J, leaving 15 bases unmatched. The germline CDR1 and CDR2 sequences are LGHDT and YNNKEL (reference sequence). This CDR3 is built from 19 residues. CDR3 nucleotide sequence: TGTGCCAGCAGCCAAGGGTACTTGCGGGGGGAGGCGGTGTACAATGAGCAGTTCTTC. Translating it yields CASSQGYLRGEAVYNEQFF.

This chain links TRBV3-1 with TRBJ1-5; 7 bases fit TRBD1. The CDR3 totals 14 residues. J was trimmed by 9 bases and V by 3 bases; bases with no gene match: 8. Germline loops: CDR1 LGHDT, CDR2 YNNKEL (reference sequence). The DNA for the CDR3 is TGTGCCAGCAGCCACGACAGGGACCGCGGGCCCCAGCATTTT. Amino acid sequence: CASSHDRDRGPQHF.

By frequency in the sample, this clonotype is medium-sized. The CDR3: CASNLGAYSNQPQHF. The DNA for the CDR3 is TGTGCCAGCAATTTAGGGGCCTATAGCAATCAGCCCCAGCATTTT. The rearrangement links TRBV6-1 to TRBJ1-5, with D perhaps TRBD1 (5 bases). Germline V gene sequence: CDR1 MNHNS, CDR2 SASEGT. This CDR3 has 15 residues. V was clipped by 7 bases and J by 0 bases, with 13 bases between them.

This clonotype is categorized as medium-sized. This rearrangement joins TRBV5-1 to TRBJ1-5; 7 positions agree with TRBD1. The CDR3 contains 15 residues. The germline gives CDR1 SGHRS, CDR2 YFSETQ. With 0 bases clipped from V and 11 bases from J, the junction kept 11 bases outside the gene matches. The CDR3 coding sequence is TGCGCCAGCAGCTTGGGGACAGGAGAGTTTTTGGCCCAGCATTTT. It specifies CASSLGTGEFLAQHF.

The V gene is TRBV7-9, the J gene TRBJ2-5; 7 bases align to TRBD1. CDR3 length: 12 residues. Germline V gene data show CDR1 as SEHNR and CDR2 as FQNEAQ (reference sequence). With 4 bases clipped from V and 7 bases from J, the junction kept 3 bases outside the gene matches. The DNA for the CDR3 is TGTGCCAGCAGCTCGACAGGGCTGACCCAGTACTTC. Translated: CASSSTGLTQYF. The full variable domain, completed using reference TRBV7-9 and TRBJ2-5, is DTGVSQNPRHKITKRGQNVTFRCDPISEHNRLYWYRQTLGQGPEFLTYFQNEAQLEKSRLLSDRFSAERPKGSFSTLEIQRTEQGDSAMYLCASSSTGLTQYFGPGTRLLVL.

The chain is built from TRBV10-3 and TRBJ2-3; D is possibly TRBD1 (6 bases). Between the trimmed V and J ends, which lost 4 bases and 4 bases, there was a span of 15 bases. Germline CDR1 and CDR2: ENHRY and SYGVKD. The length of the CDR3 is 15 residues. This CDR3 reads CAISGTAYYADTQYF. CDR3 in DNA: TGTGCCATCAGTGGGACAGCGTACTATGCAGATACGCAGTATTTT.

This clonotype is medium-sized in the sample. This chain connects TRBV27 to TRBJ2-1, with D possibly being TRBD2 (5 bases). Germline V gene data show CDR1 as MNHEY and CDR2 as SMNVEV (reference sequence). The CDR3 loop spans 17 amino acids. V gave up 1 base and J gave up 0 bases, with 13 bases separating them. CDR3 nucleotides: TGTGCCAGCAGTTTATTCGGTAGCGCGAGCTCCTACAATGAGCAGTTCTTC. Protein product: CASSLFGSASSYNEQFF.

Ten or more counts support this clonotype. The V and J genes are TRBV2 and TRBJ1-2, with a tentative D call TRBD1 (6 bases). V dropped 9 bases and J dropped 6 bases, with 17 bases sitting between them. Germline V lookup: CDR1 SNHLY, CDR2 FYNNEI. CDR3 size: 13 residues. The CDR3 bases are TGTGCCAGGGATCCGACAGGCGACGATGGCTACACCTTC. This translates into CARDPTGDDGYTF. Full variable domain (missing parts from reference TRBV2 and TRBJ1-2): EPEVTQTPSHQVTQMGQEVILRCVPISNHLYFYWYRQILGQKVEFLVSFYNNEISEKSEIFDDQFSVERPDGSNFTLKIRSTKLEDSAMYFCARDPTGDDGYTFGSGTRLTVV.

This clonotype was recorded a few times. The rearrangement links TRBV7-9 to TRBJ2-1; D is perhaps TRBD1 or TRBD2 (6 bases each). Per germline, CDR1 SEHNR and CDR2 FQNEAQ (reference sequence). The V end was cut by 4 bases, the J end by 11 bases, with 12 bases between. The CDR3 length is 12 residues. The DNA of the CDR3 is TGTGCCAGCAGCTCCGCCGGGGGCCAGCAGTTCTTC. It codes for CASSSAGGQQFF.

In this sample, this clonotype is medium-sized. The CDR3 DNA sequence: TGCGCCAGCAGTTCACTAGCGGGAGGGCAAAATACGCAGTATTTT. As protein: CASSSLAGGQNTQYF. The chain recombines TRBV10-1 with TRBJ2-3, with TRBD2 identical over 13 bases. The germline gives CDR1 WNHNN, CDR2 SYGVQD (reference sequence). The CDR3 has 15 residues. With 5 bases clipped from V and 7 bases from J, the junction kept 6 bases outside the gene matches.

The CDR3 here is CASSPRRAPGNTIYF. The CDR3 nucleotides are TGTGCCAGCAGCCCAAGGAGGGCGCCTGGAAACACCATATATTTT. V usage is TRBV9 and J usage is TRBJ1-3; D gene unclear. CDR1 and CDR2 (germline): SGDLS, YYNGEE. The CDR3 consists of 15 residues. V gave up 4 bases and J gave up 2 bases, with 13 bases separating them.

By its share, this clonotype is medium-sized. The gene calls are TRBV4-1 and TRBJ2-1; D remains unclear. V dropped 2 bases and J dropped 0 bases, with 11 bases sitting between them. The CDR3 totals 16 residues. Per germline, CDR1 MGHRA and CDR2 YSYEKL. CDR3: CASSQPPPSSYNEQFF. The CDR3 nucleotides read TGCGCCAGCAGCCAACCCCCCCCTAGCTCCTACAATGAGCAGTTCTTC.

This clonotype is classed as medium-sized. The chain combines TRBV28 with TRBJ1-4; D unresolved. Looked up from germline, CDR1 is MDHEN and CDR2 is SYDVKM. Trimming shortened V by 6 bases and J by 3 bases, and 11 bases separated the two germline ends. The CDR3 has 14 residues. The CDR3 nucleotides read TGTGCCAGCAGCCCCGGTGGGTCTAATGAAAAACTGTTTTTT. The encoded protein is CASSPGGSNEKLFF. Complete variable domain (other parts from reference TRBV28 and TRBJ1-4): DVKVTQSSRYLVKRTGEKVFLECVQDMDHENMFWYRQDPGLGLRLIYFSYDVKMKEKGDIPEGYSVSREKKERFSLILESASTNQTSMYLCASSPGGSNEKLFFGSGTQLSVL.

V is TRBV20-1 and J is TRBJ2-3; D not resolved. This CDR3 contains 12 residues. Germline V gene lookup returns CDR1 DFQATT and CDR2 SNEGSKA (reference sequence). Trimming removed 3 bases at V and 4 bases at J, with 8 bases between. CDR3: CSASKDSDTQYF. CDR3 in DNA: TGCAGTGCTAGCAAGGATTCAGATACGCAGTATTTT.

Within the sample, this clonotype is medium-sized (0.01 to 0.1%). The V and J genes are TRBV20-1 and TRBJ2-7; weak D call: TRBD2 (6 bases). Between the trimmed V and J ends, which lost 5 bases and 3 bases, there was a span of 17 bases. Germline CDR1 reads DFQATT; CDR2 reads SNEGSKA (reference sequence). The CDR3 has 14 residues. CDR3 amino acids: CSALGGAGSYEQYF. CDR3 DNA sequence: TGCAGTGCTCTAGGCGGGGCAGGAAGCTACGAGCAGTACTTC.

This clonotype is categorized as medium-sized (0.01 to 0.1%). The chain combines TRBV28 with TRBJ1-2; tentatively, D is TRBD1 (5 bases). The V end was cut by 3 bases, the J end by 3 bases, with 20 bases between. Germline assignment: CDR1 MDHEN and CDR2 SYDVKM. The CDR3 has 17 amino acids. The DNA for the CDR3 is TGTGCCAGCAGTTTTTGGCAGGGTTCCCTAATGGACTATGGCTACACCTTC. It translates to CASSFWQGSLMDYGYTF.

This clonotype showed up many times. The chain carries TRBV5-5 and TRBJ1-5; 7 positions match TRBD1. The CDR3 runs 15 residues. The V segment lost 3 bases and the J segment 1 base; nucleotides outside the gene matches: 4. Looked up from germline, CDR1 is SGHKS and CDR2 is YYEKEE (reference sequence). CDR3 bases: TGTGCCAGCAGCTCGGGACAGTCCAGCAATCAGCCCCAGCATTTT. Its protein is CASSSGQSSNQPQHF.

The rearrangement links TRBV7-2 to TRBJ1-1; D not certain. Germline loops: CDR1 SGHTA, CDR2 FQGNSA. V shed 8 bases and J shed 4 bases, with 8 bases lying between them. The CDR3 runs 11 residues. The CDR3 protein is CASLESTEAFF. CDR3 nucleotide sequence: TGTGCCAGCTTAGAGAGCACTGAAGCTTTCTTT.

In its sample, this clonotype is large. The chain carries TRBV7-9 and TRBJ2-3; perhaps TRBD2 as D (6 bases). Trimming removed 6 bases at V and 8 bases at J, with 9 bases between. The CDR3 runs to 11 residues. Germline CDR1 and CDR2: SEHNR and FQNEAQ (reference sequence). The CDR3 loop is CASRAGSTQYF. In DNA form, the CDR3 reads TGTGCCAGCAGGGCGGGAAGTACGCAGTATTTT.

This clonotype was found many times. The chain recombines TRBV20-1 with TRBJ1-6; the D gene is possibly TRBD1 (6 bases). V lost 4 bases and J lost 0, with 7 bases in between. Per the germline V gene, CDR1 is DFQATT and CDR2 is SNEGSKA (reference sequence). The CDR3 runs to 14 residues. The CDR3 protein is CSATQGSYNSPLHF. The DNA for the CDR3 is TGCAGTGCTACACAGGGCTCCTATAATTCACCCCTCCACTTT.

This chain connects TRBV10-3 to TRBJ2-7; 12 bases map to TRBD2. Losses at the gene ends were 6 bases for V and 1 base for J; bases not matched to a gene: 4. CDR1 ENHRY and CDR2 SYGVKD come from the germline V gene. The CDR3 runs to 15 residues. Here the CDR3 reads CAIRELAGGSYEQYF. The CDR3 coding sequence is TGTGCCATCAGAGAACTAGCGGGGGGTTCCTACGAGCAGTACTTC.

Sample share makes this clonotype medium-sized. This chain uses TRBV2 with TRBJ2-1; D gene uncertain. The germline gives CDR1 SNHLY, CDR2 FYNNEI. The CDR3 runs 11 residues. V was cut by 7 bases and J by 2 bases, with 3 bases left in between. For the CDR3, the DNA is TGTGCCAGCACAACCTACAATGAGCAGTTCTTC. Its protein is CASTTYNEQFF.

By sample fraction, this clonotype is medium-sized (0.01 to 0.1%). The chain carries TRBV28 and TRBJ2-1; 7 bases fit TRBD1. The CDR3 length is 18 residues. Per germline, CDR1 MDHEN and CDR2 SYDVKM. The ends lost 3 bases at V and 7 bases at J; junction bases unmatched: 18. The CDR3 nucleotides are TGTGCCAGCAGTTTTCTATTGGGGCTGCCGACAGGGACGAATGAGCAGTTCTTC. This encodes CASSFLLGLPTGTNEQFF.

This clonotype is termed medium-sized. This chain connects TRBV20-1 to TRBJ2-6, with D possibly TRBD1 on 6 matching bases. The V and J ends lost 0 bases and 3 bases respectively, with 9 bases between them. CDR3 length equals 15 residues. Looked up from germline, CDR1 is DFQATT and CDR2 is SNEGSKA (reference sequence). CDR3: CSARDAGVGANVLTF. As DNA, the CDR3 is TGCAGTGCTAGAGATGCAGGGGTTGGGGCCAACGTCCTGACTTTC.

This clonotype was seen a handful of times. The chain recombines TRBV7-3 with TRBJ1-1; 7 bases match TRBD1. This CDR3 spans 14 amino acids. The V gene end was trimmed by 5 bases and the J gene end by 1 base; junction bases not matched to a gene: 4. CDR1 is SGHTA, CDR2 FQGTGA, per germline. CDR3 DNA: TGTGCCAGCAGCCCGACAGGGACGAACACTGAAGCTTTCTTT. Translation: CASSPTGTNTEAFF.

By sample share, this clonotype is medium-sized. The V call is TRBV4-1, the J call TRBJ2-1; D unresolved. Trimming pared 0 bases from V and 8 bases from J, leaving 17 bases between. There are 16 residues in the CDR3. Germline CDR1 and CDR2: MGHRA and YSYEKL. CDR3 in DNA: TGCGCCAGCAGCCAAGAAGAGGCGTGGGGAAGTGATGAGCAGTTCTTC. Its protein is CASSQEEAWGSDEQFF.

Within the sample, this clonotype is medium-sized. J is TRBJ2-7 and V is TRBV6-1; D perhaps matches TRBD1 (5 bases). The CDR3 runs 13 residues. Trimming removed 9 bases from V and 6 bases from J, with 18 bases in between. Germline assignment: CDR1 MNHNS and CDR2 SASEGT. As DNA, the CDR3 is TGTGCCAGTCAAGACAGTCGTTCCACCGAGCAGTACTTC. Translated: CASQDSRSTEQYF.